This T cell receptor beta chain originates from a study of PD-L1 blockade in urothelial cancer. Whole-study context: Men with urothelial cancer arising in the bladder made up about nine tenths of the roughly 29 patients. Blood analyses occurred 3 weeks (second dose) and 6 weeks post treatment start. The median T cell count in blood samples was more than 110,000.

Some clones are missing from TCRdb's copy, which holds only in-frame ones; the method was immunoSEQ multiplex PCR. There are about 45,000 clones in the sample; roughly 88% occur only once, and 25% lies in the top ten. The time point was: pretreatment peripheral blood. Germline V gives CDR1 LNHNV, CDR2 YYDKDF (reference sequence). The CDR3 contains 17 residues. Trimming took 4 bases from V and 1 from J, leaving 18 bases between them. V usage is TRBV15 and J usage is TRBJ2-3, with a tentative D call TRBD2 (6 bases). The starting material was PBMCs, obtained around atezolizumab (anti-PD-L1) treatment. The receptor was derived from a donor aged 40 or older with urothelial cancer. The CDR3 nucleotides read TGTGCCACCAGCAAGGTTCGGGGAGGTGGGGGCACAGATACGCAGTATTTT. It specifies CATSKVRGGGGTDTQYF.